The clone carrying this T cell receptor beta chain was seen many times. The sample comes from a study of early T cells in non-severe SARS-CoV-2 infection. CDR3 size: 15 residues. Looked up from germline, CDR1 is MNHEY and CDR2 is SVGAGI. The ends were cut back, 5 bases at V and 6 bases at J, with 20 bases in the middle. Individual cDNA molecules each received unique molecular identifiers attached to them. TCRdb ran MiXCR on the 5' RACE reads and lists one entry per CDR3 protein. The profile covers around 48,000 distinct CDR3 sequences, with under 15% appearing a single time and about a tenth taken by the ten largest.

The chain links TRBV6-5 to TRBJ2-7; D assignment may be TRBD1 or TRBD2 (5 bases each). The source material was whole blood. This TCR came from an adult who was a healthcare worker with PCR-confirmed SARS-CoV-2 infection or an uninfected control (not recorded which). The chain's CDR3 is CASSPFLAGASEQYF. In DNA, the CDR3 is TGTGCCAGCAGTCCCTTTTTGGCCGGGGCATCCGAGCAGTACTTC.